The subject of this entry is one T cell receptor beta chain. This record comes from a study of patients and donors after allogeneic stem cell transplantation. Each CDR3 protein is one row after TCRdb ran MiXCR on the RT-PCR reads. The sample has about 960,000 distinct CDR3 sequences, 18% seen once. V lost 0 bases and J lost 6, with 15 bases in between. Germline-derived CDR1 and CDR2 are GTSNPN and SVGIG (reference sequence). This CDR3 is built from 15 residues. The receptor comes from a human donor who was either an allogeneic HSCT recipient or a stem cell or donor lymphocyte infusion donor (not recorded which). It is not recorded whose cells these are; they may come from a transplant donor. The sequencing input was blood, either unsorted or a sorted T cell fraction (not recorded which). V is TRBV30 and J is TRBJ2-1; D gene unclear. CDR3 DNA sequence: TGTGCCTGGAGTGTATGGGGTGGGATTGGCAATGAGCAGTTCTTC. Its protein is CAWSVWGGIGNEQFF.